The 5 T cell receptor beta chains below come from one sample, sequenced in a study of patients and donors after allogeneic stem cell transplantation. TCRdb independently ran MiXCR on the RT-PCR reads; one entry per CDR3 protein. Here the sample spans more than 850,000 distinct CDR3 sequences, roughly 17% being singletons. The sample comprised blood, either unsorted or a sorted T cell fraction (not recorded which). Receptors originate from a human donor who was either an allogeneic HSCT recipient or a stem cell or donor lymphocyte infusion donor (not recorded which). It is not recorded whose cells these are; they may come from a transplant donor.

This chain joins TRBV18 and TRBJ2-7; TRBD1 agrees at 12 bases. Germline-derived CDR1 and CDR2 are KGHSH and LQKENI. Germline trimming cut 2 bases from V and 6 bases from J; bases unmatched to any gene: 5. CDR3 length: 15 residues. CDR3 protein: CASSPSWDRGLEQYF. The CDR3 DNA is TGTGCCAGCTCACCAAGCTGGGACAGGGGGCTCGAGCAGTACTTC.

Turning to this clonotype: The junction departs from the called germline gene at one end, perhaps through a read error. The CDR3 protein is CASSPLAGGGLTDTQYF. CDR3 in DNA: TGTGCTAGCAGCCCTCTCGCCGGGGGGGGCCTCACAGATACGCAGTATTTT. This chain uses TRBV7-7 with TRBJ2-3, with 8 bases fitting TRBD2. In germline, CDR1 is SSHAT, CDR2 FNYEAQ (reference sequence). The length of the CDR3 is 17 residues.

This clonotype has just a few counts. This chain joins TRBV11-3 and TRBJ2-1; 11 bases are a match to TRBD1. The junction had 10 bases not matched to a gene; V was cut back by 1 base and J by 8 bases. This CDR3 has 17 residues. The germline V gene has CDR1 SGHNT and CDR2 YENEEA. CDR3 bases: TGTGCCAGCAGCTTAGTGTGGGGACAGGGGGAGGGGGATGAGCAGTTCTTC. It codes for CASSLVWGQGEGDEQFF. The full variable domain, with the rest looked up from reference TRBV11-3 and TRBJ2-1, is EAGVVQSPRYKIIEKKQPVAFWCNPISGHNTLYWYLQNLGQGPELLIRYENEEAVDDSQLPKDRFSAERLKGVDSTLKIQPAELGDSAVYLCASSLVWGQGEGDEQFFGPGTRLTVL.

The chain employs TRBV18 and TRBJ2-7; TRBD2 aligns across 8 bases. Looked up from germline, CDR1 is KGHSH and CDR2 is LQKENI. This CDR3 comprises 16 residues. With 5 bases clipped from V and 2 bases from J, the junction kept 11 bases outside the gene matches. The CDR3 loop reads CASSSLSGSYAYEQYF. CDR3 DNA sequence: TGTGCCAGCTCATCCCTGAGCGGGAGCTACGCCTACGAGCAGTACTTC.

V is TRBV25-1 and J is TRBJ1-1; a possible D gene is TRBD1 (5 bases). The CDR3 length is 16 residues. Trimming took 2 bases from V and 3 from J, leaving 16 bases between them. From germline, CDR1 is MGHDK and CDR2 SYGVNS. CDR3 sequence (DNA): TGTGCCAGCAGTGAACTACGGCGGGGGTTGGACACTGAAGCTTTCTTT. Its protein product is CASSELRRGLDTEAFF. Using reference TRBV25-1 and TRBJ1-1 for the parts outside the CDR3, the full variable domain is EADIYQTPRYLVIGTGKKITLECSQTMGHDKMYWYQQDPGMELHLIHYSYGVNSTEKGDLSSESTVSRIRTEHFPLTLESARPSHTSQYLCASSELRRGLDTEAFFGQGTRLTVV.